This T cell receptor beta chain was sequenced in a study of cytomegalovirus exposure and HLA in healthy donors. Overall study: Early on, a data release was issued that held roughly 80 million unique TCRs from HLA-typed donors. General study results and limits: The authors listed some 150 TCR beta chains as cytomegalovirus-associated.

On this clone itself: The antigen is undetermined.

V lost 5 bases and J lost 6; bases outside the gene matches: 7. In germline, CDR1 is SGHAT, CDR2 FQDESV (reference sequence). The CDR3 has 16 residues. The study ran its PCR with 60 Vbeta and 13 Jbeta primers. TCRdb's copy holds only in-frame clones and misses some; the assay was immunoSEQ multiplex PCR. There are 130,000 to 150,000 clones in the sample; approximately 81% occur only once, and 2.5% lies in the top ten. The rearrangement links TRBV11-1 to TRBJ2-3; 14 bases match TRBD2. The material sequenced was PBMCs. This TCR derives from a boy aged 2-9 years in good health and CMV-seronegative. CDR3 amino acids: CASSQHGTSGSDTQYF. The CDR3 DNA sequence: TGTGCCAGCAGCCAACACGGGACTAGCGGGAGCGATACGCAGTATTTT.